This is a list of T cell receptor beta chains from one sample in a study of identical twins. TCRdb reprocessed the 5' RACE reads with MiXCR, giving one entry per CDR3 protein. The sample has 650,000 to 800,000 distinct CDR3 sequences, around 8.3% seen once. This same sample was also taken into another study, of yellow fever vaccine responses in identical twins.

The sample taken for sequencing was PBMCs. The receptors were sampled from a woman in her late teens or twenties in good health. The CDR3 runs from the conserved cysteine through the conserved F or W. The order of the fields is V gene, D gene, J gene, clone size, CDR3 DNA, CDR3 protein. A D gene is named only where the DNA matches it firmly. Part of the rows lack a size; the others show once, few, many or a class for expanded clones.

>TRBV6-1|.|TRBJ2-7|few
TGTGCCAGCAGGGATGACAGAGTCTACGAGCAGTACTTC
CASRDDRVYEQYF
>TRBV10-3|.|TRBJ2-7|.
TGTGCCATCAGCGGGGTTAGCTCCTACGAGCAGTACTTC
CAISGVSSYEQYF
>TRBV7-2|.|TRBJ1-6|many
TGTGCCAGCAGCTTAGGGCCCGGAGGGCCGTCACCCCTCCACTTT
CASSLGPGGPSPLHF
>TRBV7-6|.|TRBJ2-3|.
TGTGCCAGCAGCCCGCGACTGGGGAATGGGACAGATACGCAGTATTTT
CASSPRLGNGTDTQYF
>TRBV11-1|TRBD2|TRBJ2-1|few
TGTGCCAGCCCAGGACTAGCGGGGGGGAAAAGCAGCTCCTACAATGAGCAGTTCTTC
CASPGLAGGKSSSYNEQFF
>TRBV5-1|.|TRBJ1-4|many
TGCGCCAGCAGCTTGAGGACCGGTAGTGAAAAACTGTTTTTT
CASSLRTGSEKLFF
>TRBV11-2|.|TRBJ2-3|few
TGTGCCAGCAGCTCTAGACCCCCGGGCACAGATACGCAGTATTTT
CASSSRPPGTDTQYF
>TRBV7-9|.|TRBJ2-2|few
TGTGCCAGCAGTACGGGGGAGACCGGGGAGCTGTTTTTT
CASSTGETGELFF
>TRBV10-2|.|TRBJ2-7|.
TGCGCCAGCCTAGAGACGGAAGCCTACGAGCAGTACTTC
CASLETEAYEQYF
>TRBV20-1|TRBD2|TRBJ2-7|.
TGCAGTGCTAGAGGTGCGGGAGGGACTAGCGGATACGAGCAGTACTTC
CSARGAGGTSGYEQYF
>TRBV11-2|TRBD2|TRBJ2-2|.
TGTGCCAGCAGCTCCCAACTAGCGGCTAACACCGGGGAGCTGTTTTTT
CASSSQLAANTGELFF
>TRBV11-2|.|TRBJ2-4|many
TGTGCCAGCAGCCTCCAAACCCGGCTCCAAAACATTCAGTACTTC
CASSLQTRLQNIQYF
>TRBV12-3/TRBV12-4|TRBD1|TRBJ2-7|.
TGTGCCAGCAGTTTAGGTGACAGGGGTAGATCTCACGAGCAGTACTTC
CASSLGDRGRSHEQYF
>TRBV10-3|.|TRBJ2-5|few
TGTGCCATCAGCCGAGCCCCGGCTAGCGAAGAGACCCAGTACTTC
CAISRAPASEETQYF
>TRBV6-2/TRBV6-3|TRBD2|TRBJ2-1|.
TGTGCCAGCAGACCCCTAGCGGGACCCTACAATGAGCAGTTCTTC
CASRPLAGPYNEQFF
>TRBV7-2|.|TRBJ2-5|few
TGTGCCAGCAGCTTCGACCAGGGGGGGGTTCAAGAGACCCAGTACTTC
CASSFDQGGVQETQYF
>TRBV4-3|.|TRBJ2-2|few
TGCGCCTCTTCCCGGGACCGTTACACCGGGGAGCTGTTTTTT
CASSRDRYTGELFF
>TRBV5-1|.|TRBJ2-5|.
TGCGCCAGCAGCTTAGTCCCCACCCAAGAGACCCAGTACTTC
CASSLVPTQETQYF
>TRBV10-3|TRBD1|TRBJ2-7|few
TGTGCCATCAATCCGGGACAGCAATACGAGCAGTACTTC
CAINPGQQYEQYF
>TRBV20-1|.|TRBJ2-1|.
TGCAGTGCTAGGGTCCTGGCGGGACCGTTCTTC
CSARVLAGPFF
>TRBV4-1|.|TRBJ1-2|.
TGCGCCAGCAGCCAAGATGACCGGTACTATGGCTACACCTTC
CASSQDDRYYGYTF
>TRBV25-1|.|TRBJ1-2|.
TGTGCCAGCAGTGGTATGTTGGGAGGCTACACCTTC
CASSGMLGGYTF
>TRBV7-2|.|TRBJ2-7|few
TGTGCCAGCAGCTTAGTGGAGTCGATACTCTCCTACGAGCAGTACTTC
CASSLVESILSYEQYF
>TRBV18|.|TRBJ1-6|few
TGTGCCAGCTCCCCTCGGCCGGACGCGAATTCACCCCTCTCCTTT
CASSPRPDANSPLSF
>TRBV11-3|.|TRBJ2-3|.
TGTGCCAGCAGCTCGAGGCCAGATACGCAGTATTTT
CASSSRPDTQYF
>TRBV3-1|.|TRBJ1-5|many
TGTGCCAGCAGCCAAGGGGGAATGGGCAATCAGCCCCAGCATTTT
CASSQGGMGNQPQHF
>TRBV2|.|TRBJ1-4|.
TGTGCCAGCAGGCCATCCACCGTGGTTTCAAAACTGTTTTTT
CASRPSTVVSKLFF
>TRBV4-3|TRBD2|TRBJ2-1|many
TGCGCCAGCAGCCAAGATAGCGGGAGTAGTCACAATGAGCAGTTCTTC
CASSQDSGSSHNEQFF
>TRBV29-1|TRBD1|TRBJ2-7|few
TGCAGCGTTGTACCCGGGACAGCCCTATACGAGCAGTACTTC
CSVVPGTALYEQYF
>TRBV7-2|TRBD1|TRBJ2-1|.
TGTGCCAGCAGCTTAGGGACAGGGGGGATCAATGAGCAGTTCTTC
CASSLGTGGINEQFF
>TRBV5-6|.|TRBJ2-6|few
TGTGCCAGCAGCTTGGGTTTCTGGATCTCTGGGGCCAACGTCCTGACTTTC
CASSLGFWISGANVLTF
>TRBV6-4|.|TRBJ2-7|.
TGTGCCAGCAGTGACTGGGCACCTCCTCCCTCCTACGAGCAGTACTTC
CASSDWAPPPSYEQYF
>TRBV7-2|.|TRBJ2-1|.
TGTGCCAGCAGCTTAGTTGTCAGGGAGATCGATGAGCAGTTCTTC
CASSLVVREIDEQFF
>TRBV20-1|TRBD2|TRBJ2-1|few
TGCAGTGCTAGAGGACTAGCGGGAAGGGCCATCAACAATGAGCAGTTCTTC
CSARGLAGRAINNEQFF
>TRBV5-1|TRBD1|TRBJ2-3|.
TGCGCCAGCAGTTTAACAGGACAGGGGAGTGGGACGCAGTATTTT
CASSLTGQGSGTQYF
>TRBV7-9|.|TRBJ1-6|many
TGTGCCAGCAGCTTAGACAGTTATAATTCACCCCTCCACTTT
CASSLDSYNSPLHF
>TRBV12-3/TRBV12-4|TRBD2|TRBJ2-1|many
TGTGCCAGCAGTTTCTTCGCTAGCGGGACAAATGAGCAGTTCTTC
CASSFFASGTNEQFF
>TRBV27|.|TRBJ2-3|few
TGTGCCAGCAGGCAACGGGTCCAAGTCAGGGGAGATACGCAGTATTTT
CASRQRVQVRGDTQYF
>TRBV5-6|TRBD2|TRBJ2-5|.
TGTGCCAGCAGCTTGGGATTGCGGGGGGGCCCAGAGACCCAGTACTTC
CASSLGLRGGPETQYF
>TRBV18|TRBD1|TRBJ2-6|.
TGTGCCAGCTCACCACGGACAGGGGCTTTCCCTGGGGCCAACGTCCTGACTTTC
CASSPRTGAFPGANVLTF
>TRBV6-1|.|TRBJ2-1|.
TGTGCCAGCAGTGAAGCTGGGTTAAGGAATGAGCAGTTCTTC
CASSEAGLRNEQFF
>TRBV12-3/TRBV12-4|.|TRBJ2-7|.
TGTGCCAGCAAACAGCGGTACGAGCAGTACTTC
CASKQRYEQYF
>TRBV7-8|.|TRBJ2-3|many
TGTGCCAGCAGCCCCTCTTCGATAGGCACAGATACGCAGTATTTT
CASSPSSIGTDTQYF